This record covers a single TCR beta chain. This sample is part of a study of blood T cell repertoires in COVID-19. Across the study: In each case, the material was cDNA or gDNA derived from T cells, B-cell-depleted T cells, or PBMCs.

Original handling: The assay estimated nucleated cells by amplifying reference gene primers. Clones were read by immunoSEQ multiplex PCR, and TCRdb kept only the in-frame ones, dropping some. V, J and clone size are those of that table, while D and trimming were read from the DNA. The data hold around 97,000 clones, with 87% observed a single time. Looked up from germline, CDR1 is SEHNR and CDR2 is FQNEAQ (reference sequence). V lost 5 bases to trimming and J lost 8 bases; unmatched junction nucleotides: 8. CDR3 length: 16 amino acids. Material: peripheral blood. The receptor's source is a human donor in a cohort sampled during active COVID-19. This rearrangement joins TRBV7-9 to TRBJ2-1; 14 bases are a match to TRBD2. The CDR3 sequence: CASSPTGTSGSYEQFF. The CDR3 nucleotides read TGTGCCAGCAGCCCCACCGGGACTAGCGGGAGCTATGAGCAGTTCTTC.